The 22 T cell receptor beta chains below were found in one sample sequenced in a study of patients and donors after allogeneic stem cell transplantation. TCRdb called the RT-PCR reads again in MiXCR, with one record for every CDR3 protein. The sample holds approximately 29,000 distinct CDR3 sequences, 35% to 40% seen once. The sequencing sample was made of blood, either unsorted or a sorted T cell fraction (not recorded which). These receptors came from a human donor who was either an allogeneic HSCT recipient or a stem cell or donor lymphocyte infusion donor (not recorded which). It is not recorded whose cells these are; they may come from a transplant donor.

V gene TRBV18 combines with J gene TRBJ1-5, with no clear D. The CDR3 is 13 amino acids. Trimming pared 2 bases from V and 9 bases from J, leaving 11 bases between. Germline values: CDR1 KGHSH, CDR2 LQKENI. The CDR3 loop reads CASSPTAALPQHF. The DNA of the CDR3 is TGTGCCAGCTCACCAACGGCGGCACTGCCCCAGCATTTT. Based on the CDR3 plus reference TRBV18 and TRBJ1-5, the full variable domain is NAGVMQNPRHLVRRRGQEARLRCSPMKGHSHVYWYRQLPEEGLKFMVYLQKENIIDESGMPKERFSAEFPKEGPSILRIQQVVRGDSAAYFCASSPTAALPQHFGDGTRLSIL.

This clonotype has a handful of counts. V usage is TRBV6-2 or TRBV6-3 and J usage is TRBJ1-5, with a tentative D call TRBD1 (5 bases). CDR3 size: 13 residues. V was clipped by 6 bases and J by 3 bases, with 9 bases between them. Germline V CDR1 and CDR2: MNHEY, SVGEGT. The CDR3 DNA sequence: TGTGCCAGCAGAACAGGACCCAATCAGCCCCAGCATTTT. Translated, it gives CASRTGPNQPQHF.

This clonotype has only a few counts. The chain recombines TRBV6-2 or TRBV6-3 with TRBJ1-1; TRBD1 is a possible D gene (6 bases). From germline, CDR1 is MNHEY and CDR2 SVGEGT. The CDR3 length is 14 residues. Between the trimmed V and J ends, which lost 6 bases and 5 bases, there was a span of 16 bases. The CDR3: CASRGWGAKTEAFF. In nucleotides, the CDR3 is TGTGCCAGCAGGGGATGGGGGGCAAAAACTGAAGCTTTCTTT.

This chain uses TRBV10-3 with TRBJ2-5, with TRBD1 matching over 9 bases. The germline CDR1 and CDR2 sequences are ENHRY and SYGVKD. The V and J ends lost 2 bases and 3 bases, in that order; junction bases with no gene match: 4. The CDR3 totals 15 residues. Here the CDR3 reads CAISEAGQGKETQYF. In DNA, the CDR3 is TGTGCCATCAGTGAGGCGGGACAGGGAAAAGAGACCCAGTACTTC.

CDR3 sequence: CSVETVTTGEAFF. The CDR3 coding sequence is TGCAGCGTTGAGACAGTAACCACGGGTGAAGCTTTCTTT. This chain links TRBV29-1 with TRBJ1-1, with a possible D match to TRBD1 (5 bases). CDR1 and CDR2 from the germline V gene are SQVTM and ANQGSEA. V lost 3 bases, J lost 7 bases, and 15 bases lay in between. The CDR3 consists of 13 residues.

The gene calls are TRBV6-2 or TRBV6-3 and TRBJ1-2; no clear D. The CDR3 covers 14 residues. Germline assignment: CDR1 MNHEY and CDR2 SVGEGT. V lost 0 bases and J 3 bases, leaving 8 bases between the germline ends. CDR3 in DNA: TGTGCCAGCAGTTACTCGACTCCTTACTATGGCTACACCTTC. Amino acids: CASSYSTPYYGYTF.

There are many counts of this clonotype. The CDR3 protein is CASSLDGGIGEAFF. CDR3 DNA sequence: TGTGCCAGCAGTTTAGATGGGGGAATCGGTGAAGCTTTCTTT. The chain combines TRBV12-3 or TRBV12-4 with TRBJ1-1; maybe TRBD1 (5 bases). The CDR3 runs to 14 residues. V gave up 1 base and J gave up 7 bases, with 13 bases separating them.

This clonotype has more than one count but fewer than ten. The chain is built from TRBV6-5 and TRBJ2-1; D remains ambiguous. The germline V and J ends were trimmed by 7 bases and 8 bases, with 15 bases remaining between them. CDR1 is MNHEY and CDR2 is SVGAGI in the germline V gene. This CDR3 has 13 residues. In DNA, the CDR3 is TGTGCCAGCACCCTACCTGGTCTCGATGAGCAGTTCTTC. This codes for CASTLPGLDEQFF.

J is TRBJ2-2 and V is TRBV12-3 or TRBV12-4; TRBD1 is a possible D gene (5 bases). Trimming stripped 1 base from V and 6 bases from J, with 9 bases between. The CDR3 has 14 amino acids. CDR3 nucleotide sequence: TGTGCCAGCAGTTTAGGGACAACCTCCGGGGAGCTGTTTTTT. Translation: CASSLGTTSGELFF.

V and J are TRBV5-8 and TRBJ1-1; D is uncertain. CDR1 is SGHTS, CDR2 YDEGEE, per germline. The CDR3 consists of 13 residues. V was clipped by 7 bases and J by 3 bases, with 13 bases between them. As DNA, the CDR3 is TGTGCCAGCCCTGAAGGAATTTACACTGAAGCTTTCTTT. Amino acid sequence: CASPEGIYTEAFF. The full variable domain, completed using reference TRBV5-8 and TRBJ1-1, is EAGVTQSPTHLIKTRGQQATLRCSPISGHTSVYWYQQALGLGLQFLLWYDEGEERNRGNFPPRFSGRQFPNYSSELNVNALELEDSALYLCASPEGIYTEAFFGQGTRLTVV.

The rearrangement uses TRBV7-3 and TRBJ2-1, with D maybe TRBD1 (5 bases). CDR1 and CDR2 from the germline V gene are SGHTA and FQGTGA. The length of the CDR3 is 18 residues. Trimming removed 2 bases at V and 0 bases at J, with 17 bases between. CDR3 DNA sequence: TGTGCCAGCAGCTTATCGTCTGGGGCGCTGAGCTCCTACAATGAGCAGTTCTTC. Its translation is CASSLSSGALSSYNEQFF.

The chain uses TRBV5-1 and TRBJ2-7, with D tentatively TRBD1 (6 bases). The germline gives CDR1 SGHRS, CDR2 YFSETQ. This CDR3 spans 14 amino acids. The V gene lost 3 bases and the J gene lost 0 bases, with 10 bases spanning the gap. Written as DNA, the CDR3 is TGCGCCAGCAGCTGGACAGAGAGCTCCTACGAGCAGTACTTC. This gives the protein CASSWTESSYEQYF.

This chain joins TRBV5-1 and TRBJ2-1, with D possibly TRBD2 on 5 matching bases. Trimming stripped 4 bases from V and 4 bases from J, with 18 bases between. Germline CDR1 SGHRS, CDR2 YFSETQ. The CDR3 runs 16 residues. CDR3 nucleotide sequence: TGCGCCAGCAGCAAACTCACCGGGGATGCATACAATGAGCAGTTCTTC. It yields the protein CASSKLTGDAYNEQFF.

This clonotype showed up just once. The chain uses TRBV6-2 or TRBV6-3 and TRBJ2-1, with 14 bases fitting TRBD2. The junction had 13 bases not matched to a gene; V was cut back by 6 bases and J by 6 bases. In germline, CDR1 is MNHEY, CDR2 SVGEGT. The CDR3 has 18 residues. The CDR3 DNA sequence: TGTGCCAGCAGCCGACCGGGACTAGCGGGAGATCATCGCAATGAGCAGTTCTTC. It yields the protein CASSRPGLAGDHRNEQFF.

This clonotype was seen more than once but under ten times. This chain joins TRBV7-8 and TRBJ1-5; 9 bases fit TRBD1. CDR3 length equals 17 residues. The V gene's germline CDR1 is SGHVS and CDR2 FQNEAQ. Trimming at V came to 5 bases and at J to 1 base, leaving 9 bases not matched to a gene. The CDR3 loop is CASSPIGTGRSNQPQHF. The CDR3 DNA is TGTGCCAGCAGCCCGATCGGGACAGGGAGGAGCAATCAGCCCCAGCATTTT.

This CDR3 reads CASSRGFRPYSNQPQHF. For the CDR3, the DNA is TGTGCCAGCAGCAGGGGATTTAGGCCGTATAGCAATCAGCCCCAGCATTTT. V gene TRBV5-8 combines with J gene TRBJ1-5; weak D call: TRBD1 (5 bases). CDR1 SGHTS and CDR2 YDEGEE come from the germline V gene. The CDR3 length is 17 residues. Trimming removed 4 bases at V and 0 bases at J, with 17 bases between.

The gene calls are TRBV12-3 or TRBV12-4 and TRBJ1-1; D is possibly TRBD1 (5 bases). This CDR3 is 14 amino acids long. Between the trimmed V and J ends, which lost 7 bases and 1 base, there was a span of 13 bases. The CDR3 region has the DNA TGTGCCAGCACTACGGGACGGTCGAACACTGAAGCTTTCTTT. Its protein product is CASTTGRSNTEAFF.

This clonotype came up a few times. The rearrangement uses TRBV7-9 and TRBJ1-5; D remains ambiguous. Per germline, CDR1 SEHNR and CDR2 FQNEAQ (reference sequence). Trimming removed 3 bases at V and 1 base at J, with 7 bases between. The CDR3 contains 14 residues. The CDR3 bases are TGTGCCAGCAGCTTTGGTATGAGCAATCAGCCCCAGCATTTT. Protein sequence: CASSFGMSNQPQHF.

CDR3 DNA: TGCAGCGCCCGGGGTGGGAGTAATCAGCCCCAGCATTTT. As protein: CSARGGSNQPQHF. This chain links TRBV29-1 with TRBJ1-5; D unclear. Trimming removed 7 bases from V and 4 bases from J, with 14 bases in between. The CDR3 length is 13 residues. CDR1 SQVTM and CDR2 ANQGSEA come from the germline V gene.

This clonotype has just a few counts. The chain recombines TRBV12-3 or TRBV12-4 with TRBJ2-1, with D perhaps assigned TRBD1 or TRBD2 (5 bases each). CDR3 length equals 16 residues. Trimming shortened V by 2 bases and J by 0 bases, and 11 bases separated the two germline ends. CDR3 nucleotides: TGTGCCAGCAGTTTAACTAGTAGGGGCTCCTACAATGAGCAGTTCTTC. Its translation is CASSLTSRGSYNEQFF.

This clonotype came up a few times. A read error may account for a junction end that differs from germline. The rearrangement joins TRBV7-9 to TRBJ1-2; no reliable D call. The germline V gene encodes CDR1 SEHNR and CDR2 FQNEAQ (reference sequence). There are 11 residues in the CDR3. The DNA for the CDR3 is TGTGCCAGCAGCCTTAACAATGGCTACACCTTC. It is translated as CASSLNNGYTF.

The chain combines TRBV9 with TRBJ1-2; D unclear. V was pared by 0 bases and J by 4 bases, with 7 bases between. This CDR3 spans 13 amino acids. Germline assignment: CDR1 SGDLS and CDR2 YYNGEE. The CDR3 spells CASSVADGYGYTF. The CDR3 region has the DNA TGTGCCAGCAGCGTAGCGGACGGCTATGGCTACACCTTC.